Shown below are 23 T cell receptor beta chains from a single sample sequenced in a study of response to subunit inactivated influenza vaccine. Via MiXCR, TCRdb re-called the RT-PCR reads, giving one row per CDR3 protein. The repertoire consists of roughly 650,000 distinct CDR3 sequences, with less than 20% occurring once and the leading ten covering around 10%. The specimen was PBMCs from blood, collected 12 days after vaccination. These receptors originate from a man in his fifties who received an inactivated influenza vaccine.

The table lists this clonotype with a few counts. V is TRBV28 and J is TRBJ2-7; 9 bases map to TRBD1. V dropped 7 bases and J dropped 6; count of bases not matched to a gene: 7. The CDR3 is 13 residues long. Germline V gene data show CDR1 as MDHEN and CDR2 as SYDVKM. The CDR3 region is CASITGQGGEQYF. CDR3 coding DNA: TGTGCCAGCATTACGGGACAGGGAGGCGAGCAGTACTTC.

In its sample, this clonotype was seen a few times. The chain is built from TRBV11-2 and TRBJ1-6; D uncertain. V shed 1 base and J shed 11 bases, with 12 bases lying between them. Germline V CDR1 and CDR2: SGHAT, FQNNGV. The CDR3 is 14 amino acids. CDR3: CASSLGTSFAPLHF. CDR3 nucleotide sequence: TGTGCCAGCAGCTTAGGGACCTCTTTCGCACCCCTCCACTTT.

J is TRBJ2-1 and V is TRBV18; D might be TRBD1 (6 bases). V was cut by 1 base and J by 7 bases, with 20 bases left in between. The germline gives CDR1 KGHSH, CDR2 LQKENI. The CDR3 is made up of 17 amino acids. In nucleotides, the CDR3 is TGTGCCAGCTCACCACGGGTCACAGGGAACGTGAGGAATGAGCAGTTCTTC. It codes for CASSPRVTGNVRNEQFF. Drawing the rest from reference TRBV18 and TRBJ2-1, the complete variable domain is NAGVMQNPRHLVRRRGQEARLRCSPMKGHSHVYWYRQLPEEGLKFMVYLQKENIIDESGMPKERFSAEFPKEGPSILRIQQVVRGDSAAYFCASSPRVTGNVRNEQFFGPGTRLTVL.

This chain uses TRBV7-9 with TRBJ2-1, with 7 bases lining up with TRBD2. Germline CDR1 and CDR2: SEHNR and FQNEAQ (reference sequence). The V and J ends lost 3 bases and 5 bases, in that order; junction bases with no gene match: 4. This CDR3 is built from 14 residues. CDR3 DNA sequence: TGTGCCAGCAGCTTGGGAGCGGGGAACAATGAGCAGTTCTTC. Amino acid sequence: CASSLGAGNNEQFF.

CDR3 nucleotides: TGTGCCACCGTCGCGGGGACAGGGTACAATGAGCAGTTCTTC. It specifies CATVAGTGYNEQFF. The rearrangement joins TRBV10-3 to TRBJ2-1; 9 bases align to TRBD1. The trim removed 10 bases at V and 4 bases at J, leaving 8 bases unmatched. Germline V CDR1 and CDR2: ENHRY, SYGVKD. The CDR3 contains 14 residues.

This chain connects TRBV12-3 or TRBV12-4 to TRBJ2-2, with D possibly being TRBD1 or TRBD2 (5 bases each). V was clipped by 5 bases and J by 5 bases, with 15 bases between them. The CDR3 consists of 15 residues. CDR3 DNA: TGTGCCAGCAGTCCCCCCCCTGGGGGAACCGGGGAGCTGTTTTTT. Its protein is CASSPPPGGTGELFF.

This clonotype has only a few counts. The genes are TRBV18 and TRBJ2-5; maybe TRBD2 (5 bases). The CDR3 totals 15 residues. From germline, CDR1 is KGHSH and CDR2 LQKENI. Trimming removed 0 bases at V and 5 bases at J, with 13 bases between. This chain's CDR3 is CASSPPNLAAETQYF. The DNA of the CDR3 is TGTGCCAGCTCACCACCGAATCTAGCCGCGGAGACCCAGTACTTC.

This clonotype was seen a few times. V is TRBV6-1 and J is TRBJ2-2; D may be TRBD1 (8 bases). The CDR3 covers 15 residues. V was cut by 7 bases and J by 4 bases, with 16 bases left in between. Germline-derived CDR1 and CDR2 are MNHNS and SASEGT. The CDR3 DNA reads as TGTGCCAGCATAAACAGGGGGGGGAGCACCGGGGAGCTGTTTTTT. As protein: CASINRGGSTGELFF.

The chain has TRBV28 and TRBJ2-2; D ambiguous. The ends were cut back, 5 bases at V and 7 bases at J, with 17 bases in the middle. Germline-derived CDR1 and CDR2 are MDHEN and SYDVKM. The CDR3 is 15 amino acids. This CDR3 is CASSPRVKPDGELFF. In DNA form, the CDR3 reads TGTGCCAGCAGTCCTCGGGTAAAACCGGACGGGGAGCTGTTTTTT. Variable domain in full (rest from reference TRBV28 and TRBJ2-2): DVKVTQSSRYLVKRTGEKVFLECVQDMDHENMFWYRQDPGLGLRLIYFSYDVKMKEKGDIPEGYSVSREKKERFSLILESASTNQTSMYLCASSPRVKPDGELFFGEGSRLTVL.

The rearrangement links TRBV11-2 to TRBJ2-1; the D gene is possibly TRBD2 (6 bases). Trimming cost V 5 bases and J 2 bases, with 19 bases left between them. CDR3 length: 17 amino acids. Germline assignment: CDR1 SGHAT and CDR2 FQNNGV. The CDR3 loop reads CASSRGVMARTYNEQFF. The CDR3 nucleotides are TGTGCCAGCAGCCGCGGGGTTATGGCTAGGACCTACAATGAGCAGTTCTTC. The variable domain in full, completed from reference TRBV11-2 and TRBJ2-1, reads EAGVAQSPRYKIIEKRQSVAFWCNPISGHATLYWYQQILGQGPKLLIQFQNNGVVDDSQLPKDRFSAERLKGVDSTLKIQPAKLEDSAVYLCASSRGVMARTYNEQFFGPGTRLTVL.

In its sample, this clonotype was seen many times. The DNA of the CDR3 is TGCGCCAGCAGCTTGGGATGGTACAATGAGCAGTTCTTC. Translation: CASSLGWYNEQFF. This chain links TRBV5-1 with TRBJ2-1; D not certain. The CDR3 consists of 13 residues. V lost 0 bases and J lost 4, with 5 bases in between. From germline, CDR1 is SGHRS and CDR2 YFSETQ.

This clonotype was recorded a few times. The chain is built from TRBV5-6 and TRBJ2-3; TRBD1 aligns across 9 bases. The CDR3 contains 15 residues. The germline CDR1 and CDR2 sequences are SGHDT and YYEEEE. The junction had 5 bases not matched to a gene; V was cut back by 0 bases and J by 6 bases. CDR3 coding DNA: TGTGCCAGCAGCTTGGCGGGACAGGGAGGTGATACGCAGTATTTT. It translates to CASSLAGQGGDTQYF.

V is TRBV28 and J is TRBJ2-7, with D unresolved. Germline V gives CDR1 MDHEN, CDR2 SYDVKM. This CDR3 has 11 residues. V was pared by 10 bases and J by 3 bases, with 10 bases between. The CDR3 loop is CATTGLYEQYF. The CDR3 DNA reads as TGTGCCACCACCGGCCTCTACGAGCAGTACTTC.

This clonotype appeared many times. The chain carries TRBV5-1 and TRBJ1-2, with D uncertain. The CDR3 is 15 residues long. The ends were cut back, 1 base at V and 8 bases at J, with 18 bases in the middle. Germline lookup yields CDR1 SGHRS and CDR2 YFSETQ. Here the CDR3 DNA reads TGCGCCAGCAGCTTGCGACCGGGCCCAGAGGTCGGCTACACCTTC. It is translated as CASSLRPGPEVGYTF.

In this sample, this clonotype turned up a few times. J is TRBJ1-1 and V is TRBV10-3; TRBD1 is a possible D gene (6 bases). Deletions cut 10 bases from V and 0 bases from J, with 18 bases between. The CDR3 extends over 15 amino acids. Germline assignment: CDR1 ENHRY and CDR2 SYGVKD. CDR3 sequence: CATVPGQNLNTEAFF. The CDR3 DNA follows: TGTGCCACCGTCCCGGGACAAAATTTGAACACTGAAGCTTTCTTT.

The chain links TRBV11-2 to TRBJ2-5; D might be TRBD1 or TRBD2, each matching 5 bases. Between the trimmed V and J ends, which lost 0 bases and 5 bases, there was a span of 13 bases. CDR1 SGHAT and CDR2 FQNNGV come from the germline V gene. This CDR3 is built from 15 residues. The CDR3 nucleotides are TGTGCCAGCAGCTTAGAGCTGGGGACGGTGGAGACCCAGTACTTC. As protein: CASSLELGTVETQYF.

This clonotype showed up just a few times. The genes are TRBV7-2 and TRBJ2-7; a weak D match, TRBD1 (6 bases). Germline CDR1 SGHTA, CDR2 FQGNSA. V lost 3 bases and J lost 4, with 16 bases in between. The CDR3 spans 15 residues. DNA for the CDR3: TGTGCCAGCAGCTTGGGGGCCACCTCTGGGTACGAGCAGTACTTC. Protein: CASSLGATSGYEQYF.

This clonotype has just a few counts. The rearrangement links TRBV28 to TRBJ2-7; a weak D match, TRBD2 (6 bases). From germline, CDR1 is MDHEN and CDR2 SYDVKM. The V end lost 4 bases, the J end lost 2 bases, and 12 bases lay between the germline ends. The CDR3 is made up of 14 amino acids. CDR3 sequence (DNA): TGTGCCAGCAGTTCCTTAGCGGTCACCTACGAGCAGTACTTC. It specifies CASSSLAVTYEQYF. Full variable domain (rest looked up from reference TRBV28 and TRBJ2-7): DVKVTQSSRYLVKRTGEKVFLECVQDMDHENMFWYRQDPGLGLRLIYFSYDVKMKEKGDIPEGYSVSREKKERFSLILESASTNQTSMYLCASSSLAVTYEQYFGPGTRLTVT.

The V and J genes are TRBV5-1 and TRBJ2-5; TRBD1 aligns across 7 bases. The CDR3 is 15 residues long. J lost 0 bases, V lost 4 bases, and 6 bases had no gene match. CDR1 SGHRS and CDR2 YFSETQ come from the germline V gene. The CDR3 DNA is TGCGCCAGCAGCCCTTCGGGACAGAACCAAGAGACCCAGTACTTC. The encoded protein is CASSPSGQNQETQYF.

Only a few counts were recorded for this clonotype. This chain connects TRBV9 to TRBJ1-1; perhaps TRBD1 as D (5 bases). The CDR3 runs to 14 residues. The V end was cut by 3 bases, the J end by 6 bases, with 15 bases between. Per germline, CDR1 SGDLS and CDR2 YYNGEE. The DNA for the CDR3 is TGTGCCAGCAGCGGGGGCGGGGTATTCGCTGAAGCTTTCTTT. It translates to CASSGGGVFAEAFF.

V is TRBV12-3 or TRBV12-4 and J is TRBJ2-1; 8 bases are a match to TRBD2. The trim removed 8 bases at V and 9 bases at J, leaving 6 bases unmatched. The CDR3 has 12 amino acids. This CDR3 is CASGAGAGEQFF. CDR3 bases: TGTGCCAGCGGAGCGGGAGCGGGTGAGCAGTTCTTC.

This rearrangement joins TRBV28 to TRBJ2-2, with a possible D match to TRBD1 (5 bases). The CDR3 runs to 12 residues. Germline V gene data show CDR1 as MDHEN and CDR2 as SYDVKM. Trimming took 2 bases from V and 10 from J, leaving 8 bases between them. The DNA for the CDR3 is TGTGCCAGCAGTTTAAACAGGTTGGAGCTGTTTTTT. Protein sequence: CASSLNRLELFF.

This clonotype was counted only a few times. The chain is built from TRBV3-1 and TRBJ2-5, with 10 bases fitting TRBD2. CDR3 size: 17 residues. Germline V gene sequence: CDR1 LGHDT, CDR2 YNNKEL (reference sequence). V was pared by 2 bases and J by 4 bases, with 10 bases of the junction left unmatched. The DNA for the CDR3 is TGTGCCAGCAGCCAAAAGTCTAGCGGGAGTTTAAGAGAGACCCAGTACTTC. Its translation is CASSQKSSGSLRETQYF.